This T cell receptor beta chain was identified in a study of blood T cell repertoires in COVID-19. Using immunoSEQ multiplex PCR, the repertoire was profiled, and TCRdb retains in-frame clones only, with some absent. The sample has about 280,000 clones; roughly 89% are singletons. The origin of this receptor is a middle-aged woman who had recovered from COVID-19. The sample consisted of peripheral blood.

Written as DNA, the CDR3 is TGCAGCGTTGAACACCCACAGGGCTCCGAGCAGTACTTC. This translates into CSVEHPQGSEQYF. V usage is TRBV29-1 and J usage is TRBJ2-7; perhaps TRBD1 as D (6 bases). The germline V and J ends were trimmed by 2 bases and 6 bases, with 14 bases remaining between them. Germline V lookup: CDR1 SQVTM, CDR2 ANQGSEA. There are 13 residues in the CDR3.